The 8 T cell receptor beta chains presented below share a single source sample, sequenced in a study of graft-versus-host responses after intestinal transplantation. Clones were sequenced by immunoSEQ multiplex PCR, and TCRdb holds only the in-frame ones, with some missing. The table shows tens of thousands of clones, with 92% occurring only once. The specimen comprised PBMCs, sampled 98 days after intestinal transplantation. The origin of the receptors is a human patient who received an intestinal transplant, so some T cells may come from the graft donor.

The V call is TRBV6-5, the J call TRBJ2-7, with D perhaps matching TRBD1 or TRBD2 (5 bases each). This CDR3 is built from 12 residues. Trimming took 5 bases from V and 2 from J, leaving 7 bases between them. Germline V CDR1 and CDR2: MNHEY, SVGAGI. The CDR3 nucleotides read TGTGCCAGCAGTCCGGGGCCCTACGAGCAGTACTTC. This gives the protein CASSPGPYEQYF.

The chain uses TRBV5-6 and TRBJ2-3; 12 nucleotides line up with TRBD2. From germline, CDR1 is SGHDT and CDR2 YYEEEE. This CDR3 comprises 16 residues. Trimming cost V 3 bases and J 4 bases; bases outside gene matches: 6. In DNA form, the CDR3 reads TGTGCCAGCAGCTCGACACCTAGCGGGGGGGCAGATACGCAGTATTTT. As protein: CASSSTPSGGADTQYF. The whole variable domain, filled in from reference TRBV5-6 and TRBJ2-3, reads DAGVTQSPTHLIKTRGQQVTLRCSPKSGHDTVSWYQQALGQGPQFIFQYYEEEERQRGNFPDRFSGHQFPNYSSELNVNALLLGDSALYLCASSSTPSGGADTQYFGPGTRLTVL.

The chain combines TRBV19 with TRBJ1-3; a possible D gene is TRBD1 (5 bases). This CDR3 is 18 amino acids long. CDR1 is LNHDA and CDR2 is SQIVND in the germline V gene (reference sequence). The V end was cut by 2 bases, the J end by 0 bases, with 17 bases between. The CDR3 sequence is CASSILQGRGISGNTIYF. The CDR3, as DNA: TGTGCCAGTAGTATACTCCAGGGTCGAGGAATCTCTGGAAACACCATATATTTT.

The CDR3 loop is CASSTAGGSYEQYF. DNA for the CDR3: TGTGCCAGTAGTACGGCAGGGGGCTCCTACGAGCAGTACTTC. The rearrangement uses TRBV19 and TRBJ2-7; 7 bases fit TRBD1. Per germline, CDR1 LNHDA and CDR2 SQIVND (reference sequence). The CDR3 is 14 residues long. Trimming at V came to 4 bases and at J to 0 bases, leaving 3 bases not matched to a gene. Combining the CDR3 with reference TRBV19 and TRBJ2-7 gives the whole variable domain DGGITQSPKYLFRKEGQNVTLSCEQNLNHDAMYWYRQDPGQGLRLIYYSQIVNDFQKGDIAEGYSVSREKKESFPLTVTSAQKNPTAFYLCASSTAGGSYEQYFGPGTRLTVT.

V and J are TRBV5-1 and TRBJ1-4, with 11 bases fitting TRBD1. The CDR3 extends over 18 amino acids. Trimming took 3 bases from V and 4 from J; bases not matched to a gene: 11. CDR1 and CDR2 (germline): SGHRS, YFSETQ. The CDR3 DNA reads as TGCGCCAGCAGCTCCACTGGACAGGGGGCGTCTATTAATGAAAAACTGTTTTTT. It specifies CASSSTGQGASINEKLFF.

The chain uses TRBV14 and TRBJ2-2, with 12 bases lining up with TRBD2. Per the germline V gene, CDR1 is SGHDN and CDR2 is FVKESK. The V segment lost 4 bases and the J segment 7 bases; nucleotides outside the gene matches: 16. The CDR3 is made up of 19 amino acids. The CDR3 DNA reads TGTGCCAGCAGCCCCAACGAGGGACTAGCGGGTTCAGCCCACGGGGAGCTGTTTTTT. Translation: CASSPNEGLAGSAHGELFF.

The J gene is TRBJ2-7, the V gene TRBV4-1; D assignment may be TRBD1 or TRBD2 (5 bases each). CDR1 MGHRA and CDR2 YSYEKL come from the germline V gene. The V end lost 0 bases, the J end lost 4 bases, and 13 bases lay between the germline ends. The CDR3 has 15 amino acids. The CDR3 is CASSQEEGWGYEQYF. The CDR3 DNA reads as TGCGCCAGCAGCCAAGAAGAGGGGTGGGGATACGAGCAGTACTTC.

This chain links TRBV6-1 with TRBJ2-1; the D gene is possibly TRBD2 (6 bases). CDR3 length equals 13 residues. Germline V gene lookup returns CDR1 MNHNS and CDR2 SASEGT. Between the trimmed V and J ends, which lost 5 bases and 10 bases, there was a span of 15 bases. The DNA for the CDR3 is TGTGCCAGCAGTCCCTCTAGCGTTGGCGAGCAGTTCTTC. Residues: CASSPSSVGEQFF.